The rows below give T cell receptor beta chains drawn from one sample of a study of shared clonotypes between healthy human individuals. Method: immunoSEQ multiplex PCR; TCRdb's copy keeps in-frame clones and lacks some. The sample has approximately 1,500,000 clones, 98% seen once; the top ten hold roughly 0.42%. Source material: naive CD4+ T cells sorted from blood. These receptors were obtained from a man aged 25-45 years in good health. CDR3s include the opening cysteine and the closing phenylalanine or tryptophan. D genes are given only for firm matches. Clone size is stated in some rows and not others, as once, few, many or a class when expanded.

j_call v_call clone_size d_call cdr3_aa cdr3_nt
TRBJ2-7 TRBV14 - TRBD1 CASSRDRGPYEQYF TGTGCCAGCAGCCGGGACAGAGGACCCTACGAGCAGTACTTC
TRBJ2-3 TRBV7-2 - - CASSLLGAKTDTQYF TGTGCCAGCAGCTTACTGGGAGCTAAAACAGATACGCAGTATTTT
TRBJ2-5 TRBV28 - - CASSPDGGETQYF TGTGCCAGCAGTCCCGATGGAGGAGAGACCCAGTACTTC
TRBJ2-7 TRBV5-1 - TRBD1 CASSLRTGPYEQYF TGCGCCAGCAGCTTGCGGACAGGGCCCTACGAGCAGTACTTC
TRBJ2-5 TRBV4-1 - - CASSQLQERGETQYF TGCGCCAGCAGCCAGTTACAGGAAAGGGGAGAGACCCAGTACTTC
TRBJ2-7 TRBV19 - - CATRATGAYEQYF TGTGCCACAAGGGCTACCGGGGCCTACGAGCAGTACTTC
TRBJ2-5 TRBV15 - TRBD1 CATSRQGDRFQETQYF TGTGCCACCAGCAGACAAGGGGACAGATTTCAAGAGACCCAGTACTTC
TRBJ1-5 TRBV2 once - CASSTGGRGPDYSNQPQHF TGTGCCAGCAGTACCGGGGGGAGAGGACCAGATTATAGCAATCAGCCCCAGCATTTT
TRBJ2-1 TRBV2 - - CASSDSVLGNNEQFF TGTGCCAGCAGTGACTCGGTGTTGGGGAACAATGAGCAGTTCTTC
TRBJ2-3 TRBV7-2 - TRBD2 CASSLGLTSGAVDTQYF TGTGCCAGCAGCTTAGGTCTGACTAGCGGGGCGGTAGATACGCAGTATTTT
TRBJ2-5 TRBV7-9 - TRBD2 CASSLVEGLAGQETQYF TGTGCCAGCAGCTTAGTTGAAGGGCTAGCGGGACAAGAGACCCAGTACTTC